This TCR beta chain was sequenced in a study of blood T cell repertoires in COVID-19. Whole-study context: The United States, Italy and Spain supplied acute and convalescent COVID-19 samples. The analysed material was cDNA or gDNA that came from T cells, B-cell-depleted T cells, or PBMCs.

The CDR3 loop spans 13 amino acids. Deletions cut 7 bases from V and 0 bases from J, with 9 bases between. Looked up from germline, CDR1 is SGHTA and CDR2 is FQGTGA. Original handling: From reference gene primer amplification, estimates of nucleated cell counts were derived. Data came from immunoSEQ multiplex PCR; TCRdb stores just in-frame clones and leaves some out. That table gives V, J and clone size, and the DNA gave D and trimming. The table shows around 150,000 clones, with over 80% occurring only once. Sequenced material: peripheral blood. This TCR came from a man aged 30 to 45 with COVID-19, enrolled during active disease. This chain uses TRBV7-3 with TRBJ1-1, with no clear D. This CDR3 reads CASKSVVNTEAFF. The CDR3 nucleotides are TGTGCCAGCAAGTCAGTTGTGAACACTGAAGCTTTCTTT.